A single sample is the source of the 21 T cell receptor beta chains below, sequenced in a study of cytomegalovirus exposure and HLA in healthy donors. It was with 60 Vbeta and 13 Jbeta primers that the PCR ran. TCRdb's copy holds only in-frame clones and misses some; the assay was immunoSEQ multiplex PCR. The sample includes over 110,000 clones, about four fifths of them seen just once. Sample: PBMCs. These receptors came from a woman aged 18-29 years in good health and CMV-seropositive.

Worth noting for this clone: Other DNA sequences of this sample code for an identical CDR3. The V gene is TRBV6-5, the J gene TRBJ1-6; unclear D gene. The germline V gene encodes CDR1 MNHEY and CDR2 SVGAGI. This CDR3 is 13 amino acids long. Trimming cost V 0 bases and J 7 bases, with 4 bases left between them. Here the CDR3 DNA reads TGTGCCAGCAGTTACTCCCAAAATTCACCCCTCCACTTT. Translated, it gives CASSYSQNSPLHF.

For the CDR3, the DNA is TGTGCCAGCAGCTTAATGGGCACCTATGGCTACACCTTC. Residues: CASSLMGTYGYTF. The V and J genes are TRBV7-2 and TRBJ1-2; unclear D gene. CDR3 length: 13 amino acids. Germline CDR1 is SGHTA and CDR2 is FQGNSA. With 2 bases removed from V and 4 bases from J, the gap between germline ends came to 8 bases.

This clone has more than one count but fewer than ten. In DNA, the CDR3 is TGTGCCAGCAGTTCACTCTCGGGGGGGCCGAACACCGGGGAGCTGTTTTTT. As protein: CASSSLSGGPNTGELFF. This chain connects TRBV7-9 to TRBJ2-2; 8 nucleotides agree with TRBD2. The CDR3 consists of 17 residues. Looked up from germline, CDR1 is SEHNR and CDR2 is FQNEAQ (reference sequence). Unmatched junction bases numbered 9, after V lost 6 bases and J lost 0 bases.

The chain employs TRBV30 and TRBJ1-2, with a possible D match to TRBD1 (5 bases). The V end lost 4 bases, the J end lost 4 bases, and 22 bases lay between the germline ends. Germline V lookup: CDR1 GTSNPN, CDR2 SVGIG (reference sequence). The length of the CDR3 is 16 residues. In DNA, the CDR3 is TGTGCCTGGAATGACGCAGGGCGCCCTTCGGCCTATGGCTACACCTTC. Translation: CAWNDAGRPSAYGYTF.

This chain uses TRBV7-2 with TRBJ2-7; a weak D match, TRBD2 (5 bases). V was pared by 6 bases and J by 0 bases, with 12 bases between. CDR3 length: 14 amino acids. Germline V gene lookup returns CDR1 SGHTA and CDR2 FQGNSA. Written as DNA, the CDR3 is TGTGCCAGCAGAACGAGCGGAAGCTCCTACGAGCAGTACTTC. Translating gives CASRTSGSSYEQYF.

The DNA of the CDR3 is TGTGCCAGCAGTGAAGTCATAGAGAATGAAGCTTTCTTT. This encodes CASSEVIENEAFF. The V call is TRBV6-5, the J call TRBJ1-1; no clear D. Deletions cut 5 bases from V and 7 bases from J, with 14 bases between. CDR1 is MNHEY, CDR2 SVGAGI, per germline. The CDR3 spans 13 residues.

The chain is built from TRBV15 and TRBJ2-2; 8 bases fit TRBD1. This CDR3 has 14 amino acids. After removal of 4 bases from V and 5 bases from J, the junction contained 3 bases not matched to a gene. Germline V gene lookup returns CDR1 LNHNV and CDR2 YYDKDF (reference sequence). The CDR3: CATSKDRETGELFF. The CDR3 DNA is TGTGCCACCAGCAAGGACAGGGAGACCGGGGAGCTGTTTTTT.

The CDR3 here is CASSSRTDIQETQYF. As DNA, the CDR3 is TGTGCCAGCAGCTCCCGGACAGACATCCAAGAGACCCAGTACTTC. The chain combines TRBV5-5 with TRBJ2-5; D might be TRBD1 (6 bases). V was cut by 3 bases and J by 1 base, with 13 bases left in between. The CDR3 runs 15 residues. In germline, CDR1 is SGHKS, CDR2 YYEKEE (reference sequence). The whole variable domain, filled in from reference TRBV5-5 and TRBJ2-5, reads DAGVTQSPTHLIKTRGQQVTLRCSPISGHKSVSWYQQVLGQGPQFIFQYYEKEERGRGNFPDRFSARQFPNYSSELNVNALLLGDSALYLCASSSRTDIQETQYFGPGTRLLVL.

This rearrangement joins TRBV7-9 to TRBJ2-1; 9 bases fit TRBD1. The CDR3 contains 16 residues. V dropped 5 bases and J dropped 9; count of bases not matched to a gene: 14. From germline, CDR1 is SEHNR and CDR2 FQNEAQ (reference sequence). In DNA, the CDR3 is TGTGCCAGCAGCCCAGGATGGACAGGGGAAGGGGGTGAGCAGTTCTTC. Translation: CASSPGWTGEGGEQFF.

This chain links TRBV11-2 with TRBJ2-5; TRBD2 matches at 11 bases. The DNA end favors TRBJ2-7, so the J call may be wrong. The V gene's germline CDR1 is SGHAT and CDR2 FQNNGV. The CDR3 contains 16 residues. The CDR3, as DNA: TGTGCCAGCAGCTTGGGACTAGCGGACCAGCCTTACGAGCAGTACTTC. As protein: CASSLGLADQPYEQYF.

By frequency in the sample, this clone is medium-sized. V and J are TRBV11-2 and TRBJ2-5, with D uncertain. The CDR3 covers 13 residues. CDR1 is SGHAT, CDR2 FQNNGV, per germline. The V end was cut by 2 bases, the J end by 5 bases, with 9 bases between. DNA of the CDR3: TGTGCCAGCAGCTTATGGCAAACGGAGACCCAGTACTTC. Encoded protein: CASSLWQTETQYF.

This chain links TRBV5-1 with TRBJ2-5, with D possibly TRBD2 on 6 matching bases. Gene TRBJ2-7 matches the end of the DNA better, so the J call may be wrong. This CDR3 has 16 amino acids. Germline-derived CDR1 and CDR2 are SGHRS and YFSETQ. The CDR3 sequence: CASSFRPDGSSYEQYF. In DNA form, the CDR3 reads TGCGCCAGCAGCTTTCGACCTGACGGGAGTTCCTACGAGCAGTACTTC.

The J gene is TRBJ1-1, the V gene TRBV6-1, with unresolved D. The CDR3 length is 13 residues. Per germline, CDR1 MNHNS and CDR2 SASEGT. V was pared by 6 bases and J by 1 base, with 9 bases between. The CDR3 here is CASSRTGNTEAFF. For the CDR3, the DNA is TGTGCCAGCAGCCGAACGGGGAACACTGAAGCTTTCTTT.

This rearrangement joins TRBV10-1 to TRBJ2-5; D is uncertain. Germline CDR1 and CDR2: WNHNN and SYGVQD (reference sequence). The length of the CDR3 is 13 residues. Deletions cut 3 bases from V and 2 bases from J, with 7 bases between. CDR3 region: CASSDAEQETQYF. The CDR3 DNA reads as TGCGCCAGCAGTGATGCAGAACAAGAGACCCAGTACTTC.

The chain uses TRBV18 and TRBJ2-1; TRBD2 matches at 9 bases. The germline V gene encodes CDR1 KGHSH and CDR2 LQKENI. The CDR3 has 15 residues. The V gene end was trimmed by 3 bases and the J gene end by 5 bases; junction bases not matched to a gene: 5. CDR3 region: CASSPFSGGNNEQFF. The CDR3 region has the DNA TGTGCCAGCTCACCGTTTAGCGGGGGAAACAATGAGCAGTTCTTC.

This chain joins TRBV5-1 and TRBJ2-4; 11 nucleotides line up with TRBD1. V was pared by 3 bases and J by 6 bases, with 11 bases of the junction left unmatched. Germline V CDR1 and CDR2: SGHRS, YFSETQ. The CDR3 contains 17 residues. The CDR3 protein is CASSSIEGGTGGNIQYF. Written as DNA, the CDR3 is TGCGCCAGCAGCTCAATCGAGGGGGGGACAGGGGGAAACATTCAGTACTTC. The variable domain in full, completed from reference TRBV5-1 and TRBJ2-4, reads KAGVTQTPRYLIKTRGQQVTLSCSPISGHRSVSWYQQTPGQGLQFLFEYFSETQRNKGNFPGRFSGRQFSNSRSEMNVSTLELGDSALYLCASSSIEGGTGGNIQYFGAGTRLSVL.

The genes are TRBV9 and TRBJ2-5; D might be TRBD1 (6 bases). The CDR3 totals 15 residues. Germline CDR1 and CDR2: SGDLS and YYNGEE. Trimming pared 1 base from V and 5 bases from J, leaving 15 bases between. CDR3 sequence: CASSVSQGLGETQYF. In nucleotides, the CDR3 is TGTGCCAGCAGCGTATCTCAGGGGCTAGGCGAGACCCAGTACTTC. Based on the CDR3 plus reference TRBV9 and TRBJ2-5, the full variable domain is DSGVTQTPKHLITATGQRVTLRCSPRSGDLSVYWYQQSLDQGLQFLIQYYNGEERAKGNILERFSAQQFPDLHSELNLSSLELGDSALYFCASSVSQGLGETQYFGPGTRLLVL.

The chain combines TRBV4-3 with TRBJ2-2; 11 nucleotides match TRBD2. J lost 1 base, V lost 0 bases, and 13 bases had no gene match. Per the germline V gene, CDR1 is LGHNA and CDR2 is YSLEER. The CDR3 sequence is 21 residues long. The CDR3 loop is CASSQDLSSGGLSWNTGELFF. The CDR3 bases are TGCGCCAGCAGCCAAGATCTCTCTAGCGGGGGGCTCTCATGGAACACCGGGGAGCTGTTTTTT.

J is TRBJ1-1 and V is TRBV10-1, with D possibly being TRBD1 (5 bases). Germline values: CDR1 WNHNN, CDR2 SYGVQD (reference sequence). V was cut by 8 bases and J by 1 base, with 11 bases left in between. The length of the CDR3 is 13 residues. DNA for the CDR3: TGCGCCAGCCCCCCAGACAGGAACACTGAAGCTTTCTTT. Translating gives CASPPDRNTEAFF.

For the CDR3, the DNA is TGTGCCAGCAGTCCACGACAGGGGTCGTACTATGGCTACACCTTC. Amino acids: CASSPRQGSYYGYTF. The rearrangement links TRBV6-6 to TRBJ1-2, with 8 bases lining up with TRBD1. Germline CDR1 reads MNHNY; CDR2 reads SVGAGI (reference sequence). The CDR3 has 15 amino acids. Losses at the gene ends were 5 bases for V and 3 bases for J; bases not matched to a gene: 8.

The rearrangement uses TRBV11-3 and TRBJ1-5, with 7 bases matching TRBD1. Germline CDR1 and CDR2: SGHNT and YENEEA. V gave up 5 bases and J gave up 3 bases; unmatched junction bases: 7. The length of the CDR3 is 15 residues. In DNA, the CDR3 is TGTGCCAGCAGCGCGATGGACAGGTACAATCAGCCCCAGCATTTT. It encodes CASSAMDRYNQPQHF. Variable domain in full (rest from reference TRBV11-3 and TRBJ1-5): EAGVVQSPRYKIIEKKQPVAFWCNPISGHNTLYWYLQNLGQGPELLIRYENEEAVDDSQLPKDRFSAERLKGVDSTLKIQPAELGDSAVYLCASSAMDRYNQPQHFGDGTRLSIL.